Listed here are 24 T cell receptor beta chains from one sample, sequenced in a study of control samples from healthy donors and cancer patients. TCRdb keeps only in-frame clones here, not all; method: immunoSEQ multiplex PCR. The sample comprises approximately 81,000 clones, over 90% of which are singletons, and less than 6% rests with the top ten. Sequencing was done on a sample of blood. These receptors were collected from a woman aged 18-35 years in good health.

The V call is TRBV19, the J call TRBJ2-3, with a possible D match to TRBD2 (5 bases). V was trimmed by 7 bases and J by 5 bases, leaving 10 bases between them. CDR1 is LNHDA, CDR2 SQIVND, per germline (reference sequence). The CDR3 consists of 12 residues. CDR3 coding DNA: TGTGCCAGTACTCTCCGGGGAGATACGCAGTATTTT. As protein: CASTLRGDTQYF.

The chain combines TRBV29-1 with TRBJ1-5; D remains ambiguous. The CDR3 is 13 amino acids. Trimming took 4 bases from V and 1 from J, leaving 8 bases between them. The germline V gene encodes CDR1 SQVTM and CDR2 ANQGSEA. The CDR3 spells CSVAGSSNQPQHF. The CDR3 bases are TGCAGCGTTGCAGGCTCGAGCAATCAGCCCCAGCATTTT.

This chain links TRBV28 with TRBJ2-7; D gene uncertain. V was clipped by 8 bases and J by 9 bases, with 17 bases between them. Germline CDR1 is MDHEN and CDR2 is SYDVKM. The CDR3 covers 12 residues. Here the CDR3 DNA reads TGTGCCAGCCGTCCTACTGCCTTAAGGCAGTACTTC. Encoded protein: CASRPTALRQYF.

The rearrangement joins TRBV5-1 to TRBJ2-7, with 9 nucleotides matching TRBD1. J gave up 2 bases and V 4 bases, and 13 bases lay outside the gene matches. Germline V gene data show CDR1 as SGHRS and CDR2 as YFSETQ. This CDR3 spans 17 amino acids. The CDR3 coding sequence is TGCGCCAGCAGCCCGACGGACAGGGGACTCATAACCTACGAGCAGTACTTC. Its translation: CASSPTDRGLITYEQYF.

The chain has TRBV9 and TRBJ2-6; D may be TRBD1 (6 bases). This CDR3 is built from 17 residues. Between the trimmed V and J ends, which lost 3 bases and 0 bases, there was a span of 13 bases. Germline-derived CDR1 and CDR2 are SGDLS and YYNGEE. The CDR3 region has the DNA TGTGCCAGCAGCGCGGGACACTCCAACTCTGGGGCCAACGTCCTGACTTTC. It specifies CASSAGHSNSGANVLTF.

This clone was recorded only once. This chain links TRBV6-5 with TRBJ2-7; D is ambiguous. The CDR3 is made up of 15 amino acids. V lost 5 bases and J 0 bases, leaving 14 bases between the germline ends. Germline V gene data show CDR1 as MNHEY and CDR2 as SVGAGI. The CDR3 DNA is TGTGCCAGCAGTCAGGTAGTGAGCCTCTCCTACGAGCAGTACTTC. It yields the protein CASSQVVSLSYEQYF.

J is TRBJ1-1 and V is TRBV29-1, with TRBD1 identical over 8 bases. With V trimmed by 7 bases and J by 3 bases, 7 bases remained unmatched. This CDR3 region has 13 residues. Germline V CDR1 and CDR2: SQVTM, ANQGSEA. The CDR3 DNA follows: TGCAGCGCCCGGACAGGGCCAGACACTGAAGCTTTCTTT. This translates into CSARTGPDTEAFF.

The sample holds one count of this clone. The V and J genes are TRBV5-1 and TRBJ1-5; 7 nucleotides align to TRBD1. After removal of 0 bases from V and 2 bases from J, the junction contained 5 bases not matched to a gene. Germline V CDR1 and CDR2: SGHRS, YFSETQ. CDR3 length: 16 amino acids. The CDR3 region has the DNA TGCGCCAGCAGCTTGGACGGGCAGGGGGGCAATCAGCCCCAGCATTTT. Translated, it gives CASSLDGQGGNQPQHF.

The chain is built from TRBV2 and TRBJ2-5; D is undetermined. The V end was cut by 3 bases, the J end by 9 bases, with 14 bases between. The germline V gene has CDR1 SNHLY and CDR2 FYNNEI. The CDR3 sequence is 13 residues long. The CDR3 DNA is TGTGCCAGCAGTGACGGACGTTATTCCCCCCAGTACTTC. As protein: CASSDGRYSPQYF.

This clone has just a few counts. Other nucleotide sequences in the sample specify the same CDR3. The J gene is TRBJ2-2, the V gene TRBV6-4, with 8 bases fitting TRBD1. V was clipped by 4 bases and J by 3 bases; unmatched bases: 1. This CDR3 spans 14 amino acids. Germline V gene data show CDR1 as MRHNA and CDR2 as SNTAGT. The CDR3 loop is CASSAGGDTGELFF. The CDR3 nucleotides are TGTGCCAGCAGTGCAGGGGGCGACACCGGGGAGCTGTTTTTT.

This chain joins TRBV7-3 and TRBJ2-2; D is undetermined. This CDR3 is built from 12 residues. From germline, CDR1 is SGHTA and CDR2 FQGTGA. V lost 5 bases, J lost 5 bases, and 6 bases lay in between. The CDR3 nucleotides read TGTGCCAGCAGCGAAGGGACCGGGGAGCTGTTTTTT. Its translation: CASSEGTGELFF.

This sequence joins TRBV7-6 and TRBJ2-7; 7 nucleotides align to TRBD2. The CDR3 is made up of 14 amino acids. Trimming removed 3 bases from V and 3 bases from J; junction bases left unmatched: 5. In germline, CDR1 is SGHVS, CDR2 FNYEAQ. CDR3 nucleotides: TGTGCCAGCAGCTTCGGACTAGAGAACTACGAGCAGTACTTC. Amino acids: CASSFGLENYEQYF.

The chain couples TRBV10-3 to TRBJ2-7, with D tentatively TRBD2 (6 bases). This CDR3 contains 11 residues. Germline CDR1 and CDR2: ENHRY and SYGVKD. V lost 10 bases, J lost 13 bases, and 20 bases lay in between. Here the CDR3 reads CATGTGAGIYF. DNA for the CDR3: TGTGCCACCGGGACTGGGGCGGGGATATACTTC.

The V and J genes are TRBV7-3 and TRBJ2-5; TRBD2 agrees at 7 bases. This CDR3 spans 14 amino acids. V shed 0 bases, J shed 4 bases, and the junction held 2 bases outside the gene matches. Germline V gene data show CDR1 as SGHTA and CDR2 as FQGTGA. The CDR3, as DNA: TGTGCCAGCAGCTTAACGGGCGGGGGAGAGACCCAGTACTTC. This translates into CASSLTGGGETQYF.

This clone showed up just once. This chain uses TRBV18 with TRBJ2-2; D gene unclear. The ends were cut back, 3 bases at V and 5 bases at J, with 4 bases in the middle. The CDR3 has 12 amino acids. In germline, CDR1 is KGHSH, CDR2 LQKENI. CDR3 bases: TGTGCCAGCTCACCGGGGACCGGGGAGCTGTTTTTT. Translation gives CASSPGTGELFF. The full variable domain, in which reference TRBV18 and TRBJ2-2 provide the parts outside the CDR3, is NAGVMQNPRHLVRRRGQEARLRCSPMKGHSHVYWYRQLPEEGLKFMVYLQKENIIDESGMPKERFSAEFPKEGPSILRIQQVVRGDSAAYFCASSPGTGELFFGEGSRLTVL.

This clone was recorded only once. The CDR3 reads CASSRGEGANGYTF. The CDR3 DNA follows: TGTGCCAGCAGCCGGGGAGAGGGGGCGAACGGCTACACCTTC. V is TRBV3-1 (or the pseudogene TRBV3-2) and J is TRBJ1-2; 7 nucleotides agree with TRBD1. With V trimmed by 4 bases and J by 8 bases, 10 bases remained unmatched. Germline V gives CDR1 LGHDT, CDR2 YNNKEL (reference sequence). The CDR3 runs to 14 residues.

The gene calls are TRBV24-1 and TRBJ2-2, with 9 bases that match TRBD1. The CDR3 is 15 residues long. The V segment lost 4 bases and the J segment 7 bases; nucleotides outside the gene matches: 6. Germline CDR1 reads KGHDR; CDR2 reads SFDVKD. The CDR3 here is CATSEQGQGRGELFF. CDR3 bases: TGTGCCACCAGTGAACAAGGACAGGGGCGCGGGGAGCTGTTTTTT.

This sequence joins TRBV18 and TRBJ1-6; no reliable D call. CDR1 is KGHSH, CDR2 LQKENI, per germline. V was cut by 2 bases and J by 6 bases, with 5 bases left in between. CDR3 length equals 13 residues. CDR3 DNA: TGTGCCAGCTCACCAGAGTTTAATTCACCCCTCCACTTT. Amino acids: CASSPEFNSPLHF.

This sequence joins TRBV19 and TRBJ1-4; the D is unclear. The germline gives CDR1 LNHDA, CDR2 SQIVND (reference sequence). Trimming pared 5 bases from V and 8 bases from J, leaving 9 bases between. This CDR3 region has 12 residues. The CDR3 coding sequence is TGTGCCAGTAGTGCCTCCTCCGAAAAACTGTTTTTT. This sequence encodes CASSASSEKLFF.

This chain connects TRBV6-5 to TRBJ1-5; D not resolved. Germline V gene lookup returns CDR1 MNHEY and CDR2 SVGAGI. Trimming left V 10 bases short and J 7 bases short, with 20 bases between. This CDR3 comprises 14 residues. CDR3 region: CATKDPFRAQPQHF. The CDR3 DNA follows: TGTGCCACGAAGGACCCCTTTCGGGCACAGCCCCAGCATTTT.

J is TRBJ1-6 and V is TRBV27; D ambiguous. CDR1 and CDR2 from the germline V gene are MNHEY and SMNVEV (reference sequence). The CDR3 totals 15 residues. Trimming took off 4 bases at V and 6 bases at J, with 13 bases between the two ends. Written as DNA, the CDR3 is TGTGCCAGCAGTTCCTTGGGCAGTCCTAATTCACCCCTCCACTTT. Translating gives CASSSLGSPNSPLHF.

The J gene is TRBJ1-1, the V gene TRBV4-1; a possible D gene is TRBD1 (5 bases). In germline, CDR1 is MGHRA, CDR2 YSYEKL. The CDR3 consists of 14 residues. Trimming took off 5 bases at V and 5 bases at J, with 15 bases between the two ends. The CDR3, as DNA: TGCGCCAGCAGCGTGACTGGGGGGGGGACTGAAGCTTTCTTT. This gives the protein CASSVTGGGTEAFF.

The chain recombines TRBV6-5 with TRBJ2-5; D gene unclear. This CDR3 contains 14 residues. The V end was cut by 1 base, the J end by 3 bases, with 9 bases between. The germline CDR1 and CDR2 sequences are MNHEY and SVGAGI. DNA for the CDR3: TGTGCCAGCAGTTACTGGGCTAGAGAAGAGACCCAGTACTTC. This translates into CASSYWAREETQYF.

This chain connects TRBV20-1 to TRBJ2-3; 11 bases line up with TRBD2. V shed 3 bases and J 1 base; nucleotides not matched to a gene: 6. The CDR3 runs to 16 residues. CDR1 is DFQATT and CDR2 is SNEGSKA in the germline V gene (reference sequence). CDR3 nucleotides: TGCAGTGCTAGTAAGGTAGCGGGGGGGCGCACAGATACGCAGTATTTT. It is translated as CSASKVAGGRTDTQYF.